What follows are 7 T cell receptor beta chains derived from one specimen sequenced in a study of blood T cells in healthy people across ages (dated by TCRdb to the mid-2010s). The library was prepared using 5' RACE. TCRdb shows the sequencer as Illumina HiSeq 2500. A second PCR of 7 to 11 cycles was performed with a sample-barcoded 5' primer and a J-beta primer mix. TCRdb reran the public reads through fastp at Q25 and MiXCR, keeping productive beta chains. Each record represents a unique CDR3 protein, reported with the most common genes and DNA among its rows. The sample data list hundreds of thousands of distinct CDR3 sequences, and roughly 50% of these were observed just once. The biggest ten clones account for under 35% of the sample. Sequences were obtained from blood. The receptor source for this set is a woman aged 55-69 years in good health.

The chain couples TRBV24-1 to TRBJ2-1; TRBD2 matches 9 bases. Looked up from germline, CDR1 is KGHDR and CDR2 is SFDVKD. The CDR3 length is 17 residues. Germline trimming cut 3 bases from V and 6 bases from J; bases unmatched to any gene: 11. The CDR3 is CATSDPRGASGTNEQFF. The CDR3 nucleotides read TGTGCCACCAGTGATCCGCGGGGGGCTAGCGGGACCAATGAGCAGTTCTTC.

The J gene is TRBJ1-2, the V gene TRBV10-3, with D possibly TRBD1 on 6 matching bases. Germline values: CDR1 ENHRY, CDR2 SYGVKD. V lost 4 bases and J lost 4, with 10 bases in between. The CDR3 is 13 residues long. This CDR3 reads CAISATGFYGYTF. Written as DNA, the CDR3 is TGTGCCATCAGTGCGACAGGTTTCTATGGCTACACCTTC.

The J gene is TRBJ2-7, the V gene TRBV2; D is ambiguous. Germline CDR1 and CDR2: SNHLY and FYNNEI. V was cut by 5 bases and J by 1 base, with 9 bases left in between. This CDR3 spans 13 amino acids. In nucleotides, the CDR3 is TGTGCCAGCAGTTTTGGCATATCCTACGAGCAGTACTTC. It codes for CASSFGISYEQYF.

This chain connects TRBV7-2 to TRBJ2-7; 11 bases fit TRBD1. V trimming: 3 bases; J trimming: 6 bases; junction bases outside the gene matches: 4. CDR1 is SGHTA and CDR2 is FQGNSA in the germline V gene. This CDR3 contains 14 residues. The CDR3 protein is CASSFGTGGSEQYF. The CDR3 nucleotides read TGTGCCAGCAGCTTCGGGACAGGGGGTTCCGAGCAGTACTTC.

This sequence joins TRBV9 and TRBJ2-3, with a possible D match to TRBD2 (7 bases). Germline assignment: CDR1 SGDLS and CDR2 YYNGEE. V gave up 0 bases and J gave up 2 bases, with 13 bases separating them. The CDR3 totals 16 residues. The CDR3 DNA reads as TGTGCCAGCAGCGTAGTAGGGGGGGTAACCACAGATACGCAGTATTTT. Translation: CASSVVGGVTTDTQYF. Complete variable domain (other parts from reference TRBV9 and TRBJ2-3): DSGVTQTPKHLITATGQRVTLRCSPRSGDLSVYWYQQSLDQGLQFLIQYYNGEERAKGNILERFSAQQFPDLHSELNLSSLELGDSALYFCASSVVGGVTTDTQYFGPGTRLTVL.

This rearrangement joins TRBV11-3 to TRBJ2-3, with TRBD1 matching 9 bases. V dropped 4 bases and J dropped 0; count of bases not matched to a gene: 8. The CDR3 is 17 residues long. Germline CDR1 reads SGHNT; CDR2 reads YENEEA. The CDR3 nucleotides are TGTGCCAGCAGCTCCGGAACCGGGACAGGGAGCACAGATACGCAGTATTTT. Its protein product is CASSSGTGTGSTDTQYF.

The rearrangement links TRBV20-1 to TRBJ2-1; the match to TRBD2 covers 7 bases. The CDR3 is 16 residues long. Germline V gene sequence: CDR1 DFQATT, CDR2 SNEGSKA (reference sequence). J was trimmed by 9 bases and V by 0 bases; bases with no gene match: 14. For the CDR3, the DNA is TGCAGTGCTAGAGATCTCAGGCGGGAGAGTTCCGCTGAGCAGTTCTTC. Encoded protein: CSARDLRRESSAEQFF.